A single T cell receptor (beta chain) is shown here with its context. The table came from immunoSEQ multiplex PCR; TCRdb's copy has only in-frame clones and leaves some out. Seen here are more than 2 million clones, 85% to 95% observed once, and the top ten hold more than 0.1%. Between the trimmed V and J ends, which lost 3 bases and 0 bases, there was a span of 11 bases. CDR1 and CDR2 from the germline V gene are KGHSH and LQKENI. The CDR3 has 15 amino acids. The sample is drawn from a study of shared clonotypes between healthy human individuals. The chain recombines TRBV18 with TRBJ1-2, with D unclear. The sequence was obtained from a man between 18 and 35 years old in good health. The source material was naive CD4+ T cells sorted from blood. Subset of the sample: CD45RA+ positively selected. The CDR3 reads CASSPTTGANYGYTF. CDR3 bases: TGTGCCAGCTCACCGACGACTGGGGCTAACTATGGCTACACCTTC.